This T cell receptor (beta chain) appears in the sequencing data of a study of T cell clones after liver transplantation. At the level of the study: In this trial, immunosuppression withdrawal was attempted within 2 years of liver transplant. At least one year of complete immunosuppression withdrawal without enzymes over twice normal defined tolerance.

The J segment lost 1 base and the V segment lost 0 bases, leaving 8 bases of the junction unmatched. The CDR3 covers 18 residues. Per germline, CDR1 SGHAT and CDR2 FQDESV (reference sequence). Sequenced by immunoSEQ multiplex PCR; TCRdb stores in-frame clones only, minus some. This sample yields some 16,000 clones, of which more than 70% are seen a single time; approximately 35% belongs to the top ten. Concerning this clone itself: Its antigen is unknown.

General observations from the study: Rather than being deleted, graft donor-reactive T cells may have moved into the graft. Circulating graft-donor-reactive CD4 TCRbeta sequences fell significantly post-transplant in 5 of 8 subjects.

The sample in question was CD8+ T cells from blood, obtained less than 50 months after liver transplant. The TCR sequence derives from a human patient who received a liver transplant. Part of the T cell pool may stem from the graft donor. This chain connects TRBV11-1 to TRBJ2-1, with 8 bases matching TRBD2. The CDR3 region has the DNA TGTGCCAGCAGCTTAGCGGAACGGGGGGGCTTTTCCTACAATGAGCAGTTCTTC. Translating it yields CASSLAERGGFSYNEQFF.